Included here is one T cell receptor beta chain sequence, with context. This record belongs to a study of blood T cell repertoires in COVID-19. The data were produced by immunoSEQ multiplex PCR, yet TCRdb's version contains in-frame clones alone and is incomplete. This table holds roughly 190,000 clones, around nine tenths found once. The junction had 0 bases not matched to a gene; V was cut back by 6 bases and J by 0 bases. This CDR3 has 14 amino acids. Germline V gene data show CDR1 as MNHEY and CDR2 as SVGAGI. Sequencing was carried out using peripheral blood. The TCR originated in a man in his forties with active or convalescent COVID-19. The V call is TRBV6-5, the J call TRBJ1-3; 9 bases map to TRBD1. This chain's CDR3 is CASRTGGSGNTIYF. CDR3 DNA: TGTGCCAGCAGGACAGGGGGCTCTGGAAACACCATATATTTT.